Listed below are T cell receptor beta chains from one sample, sequenced in a study of cytomegalovirus exposure and HLA in healthy donors. TCRdb's table, derived via immunoSEQ multiplex PCR, lists solely in-frame clones and lacks some. The table for this sample gives some 82,000 clones. Sequenced sample: PBMCs. The receptors stem from a woman aged 30 to 39 in good health and CMV-seronegative. The CDR3 runs from the conserved cysteine through the conserved F or W. The D gene is left open where the match is weak.

j_call,d_call,v_call,cdr3_aa,cdr3_nt
TRBJ2-7,TRBD2,TRBV2,CASRLAGADEQYF,TGTGCCAGCAGACTAGCGGGAGCCGACGAGCAGTACTTC
TRBJ1-1,.,TRBV4-2,CASSQSGSGTEAFF,TGTGCCAGCAGCCAATCCGGCTCGGGCACTGAAGCTTTCTTT
TRBJ2-2,.,TRBV6-5,CASRPSSADTGELFF,TGTGCCAGCAGGCCCAGTTCGGCGGACACCGGGGAGCTGTTTTTT
TRBJ2-3,TRBD2,TRBV27,CASSPGTSIDTQYF,TGTGCCAGCAGTCCCGGGACTAGCATAGATACGCAGTATTTT
TRBJ1-1,.,TRBV30,CAWSPDGTNTEAFF,TGTGCCTGGAGCCCAGATGGCACGAACACTGAAGCTTTCTTT
TRBJ1-2,.,TRBV6-5,CASSPYRDSYGYTF,TGTGCCAGCAGTCCATACAGGGATAGTTATGGCTACACCTTC
TRBJ2-2,TRBD1,TRBV30,CAWRQGRDTGELFF,TGTGCCTGGAGACAGGGGCGGGACACCGGGGAGCTGTTTTTT
TRBJ1-1,.,TRBV6-5,CASSSNWASGNTEAFF,TGTGCCAGCAGTTCCAATTGGGCCTCCGGGAACACTGAAGCTTTCTTT
TRBJ2-1,.,TRBV29-1,CSALAREAYNEQFF,TGCAGCGCCCTTGCCAGGGAAGCCTACAATGAGCAGTTCTTC
TRBJ2-7,.,TRBV7-8,CASSPGLTAYEQYF,TGTGCCAGCAGCCCCGGACTAACCGCCTACGAGCAGTACTTC
TRBJ2-1,TRBD2,TRBV6-6,CASRLVASGIYEQFF,TGTGCCAGCAGGTTGGTGGCTAGCGGGATTTATGAGCAGTTCTTC
TRBJ2-1,.,TRBV14,CASSQAGRGQYNEQFF,TGTGCCAGCAGCCAAGCGGGGCGGGGGCAATACAATGAGCAGTTCTTC
TRBJ1-2,TRBD1,TRBV28,CASSLGTVLYGYTF,TGTGCCAGCAGTTTGGGGACAGTACTTTATGGCTACACCTTC
TRBJ1-1,TRBD1,TRBV7-8,CASSLTGEYTEAFF,TGTGCCAGCAGCTTGACAGGGGAGTACACTGAAGCTTTCTTT
TRBJ1-3,TRBD1,TRBV19,CASSTQGAYGNTIYF,TGTGCCAGTAGTACACAGGGGGCATATGGAAACACCATATATTTT
TRBJ1-5,.,TRBV6-6,CASRLHGVQGPQHF,TGTGCCAGCAGACTACATGGGGTACAGGGGCCCCAGCATTTT
TRBJ2-2,.,TRBV19,CASSNRGGTLGELFF,TGTGCCAGTAGTAACAGGGGGGGAACCCTAGGGGAGCTGTTTTTT
TRBJ1-1,.,TRBV6-5,CASSYSPEGTEAFF,TGTGCCAGCAGTTACTCTCCGGAGGGCACTGAAGCTTTCTTT
TRBJ1-6,TRBD1,TRBV6-5,CASSGGQGASPLHF,TGTGCCAGCAGTGGGGGACAGGGGGCTTCACCCCTCCACTTT
TRBJ1-4,TRBD1,TRBV30,CAWSGSVLTGGIEKLFF,TGTGCCTGGAGTGGTTCGGTTCTTACAGGGGGAATTGAAAAACTGTTTTTT
TRBJ2-7,.,TRBV11-1,CASSLDVLSAPGEQYF,TGTGCCAGCAGCTTAGACGTCCTCAGCGCCCCGGGGGAGCAGTACTTC
TRBJ1-5,.,TRBV19,CASASGDNQPQHF,TGTGCCAGTGCCTCGGGAGACAATCAGCCCCAGCATTTT
TRBJ2-1,TRBD2,TRBV30,CAWIGTSGRSYNEQFF,TGTGCCTGGATAGGGACTAGCGGGAGATCCTACAATGAGCAGTTCTTC
TRBJ1-6,.,TRBV7-8,CASSLYAGKTSSPLHF,TGTGCCAGCAGCTTATACGCAGGGAAGACTAGTTCACCCCTCCACTTT